This note documents a single T cell receptor (beta chain) sequence. These data come from a study of T cell changes during pregnancy in multiple sclerosis. This CDR3 has 14 residues. Germline V gene data show CDR1 as LGHNA and CDR2 as YSLEER. V lost 4 bases and J lost 0, with 9 bases in between. Generated by immunoSEQ multiplex PCR, the TCRdb table keeps only in-frame clones and is missing some. Found here are roughly 48,000 clones, around 93% of them singletons; the top ten hold 5.9%. This specimen was CD8+ T cells from peripheral blood mononuclear cells, taken in the first trimester of pregnancy. The genes are TRBV4-3 and TRBJ1-1; D call uncertain. The TCR originated in a female donor with multiple sclerosis, enrolled in a pregnancy study. The CDR3 nucleotides are TGCGCCAGCAGCCCCCGGGTAATGAACACTGAAGCTTTCTTT. It yields the protein CASSPRVMNTEAFF.